Following are 21 T cell receptor beta chains from one sample sequenced in a study of cytomegalovirus exposure and HLA in healthy donors. This PCR relied on a set of 60 Vbeta primers and 13 Jbeta primers. Assay used: immunoSEQ multiplex PCR; TCRdb lists only in-frame clones, some missing. This sample has roughly 150,000 clones, with 82% found just once. Sequenced sample: PBMCs. The receptors come from a girl aged 10-17 years in good health and CMV-seropositive.

The chain couples TRBV15 to TRBJ1-5; tentatively, D is TRBD1 (5 bases). Per the germline V gene, CDR1 is LNHNV and CDR2 is YYDKDF (reference sequence). V lost 4 bases, J lost 9 bases, and 10 bases lay in between. This CDR3 has 12 residues. The CDR3 sequence is CATSTYRGPQHF. DNA of the CDR3: TGTGCCACCAGCACCTATAGGGGGCCCCAGCATTTT.

CDR3 residues: CASSRYRDSSYEQYF. The CDR3 region has the DNA TGCGCCAGCAGCAGATACCGGGACAGCTCCTACGAGCAGTACTTC. The chain recombines TRBV4-3 with TRBJ2-5; 7 bases are shared with TRBD1. With the DNA end fitting TRBJ2-7 better, the J assignment may be wrong. The germline CDR1 and CDR2 sequences are LGHNA and YSLEER. The CDR3 sequence is 15 residues long.

The chain joins TRBV18 to TRBJ2-2; 7 nucleotides agree with TRBD1. V trimming: 3 bases; J trimming: 3 bases; junction bases outside the gene matches: 7. The CDR3 is 16 residues long. CDR1 and CDR2 from the germline V gene are KGHSH and LQKENI. CDR3 sequence: CASSPRSGTDTGELFF. The CDR3 DNA reads as TGTGCCAGCTCACCGCGCTCCGGGACAGACACCGGGGAGCTGTTTTTT.

The chain recombines TRBV12-5 with TRBJ1-1; D not resolved. Germline V lookup: CDR1 LGHNT, CDR2 FRNRAP. Trimming left V 1 base short and J 4 bases short, with 4 bases between. CDR3 length: 12 residues. CDR3 protein: CASGLGITEAFF. CDR3 nucleotides: TGTGCTAGTGGTTTGGGTATCACTGAAGCTTTCTTT.

This clone appeared a few times. CDR3 residues: CASSYRQGKYNEQFF. In nucleotides, the CDR3 is TGTGCCAGCAGCTACAGACAGGGGAAATACAATGAGCAGTTCTTC. This rearrangement joins TRBV11-3 to TRBJ2-1, with 8 positions matching TRBD1. V lost 4 bases, J lost 4 bases, and 6 bases stayed unmatched. The CDR3 sequence is 15 residues long. CDR1 is SGHNT and CDR2 is YENEEA in the germline V gene.

The chain couples TRBV7-9 to TRBJ2-7; D is perhaps TRBD2 (6 bases). Germline CDR1 reads SEHNR; CDR2 reads FQNEAQ (reference sequence). With 7 bases removed from V and 3 bases from J, the gap between germline ends came to 16 bases. The CDR3 contains 14 residues. CDR3 loop: CASTRTGLDYEQYF. CDR3 bases: TGTGCCAGCACCCGGACGGGACTCGACTACGAGCAGTACTTC.

The J gene is TRBJ1-3, the V gene TRBV9; D gene unclear. Trimming pared 0 bases from V and 0 bases from J, leaving 16 bases between. The CDR3 runs 18 residues. The germline gives CDR1 SGDLS, CDR2 YYNGEE. The CDR3 bases are TGTGCCAGCAGCGTAGCTACAGCGGGTAGGAGCTCTGGAAACACCATATATTTT. It specifies CASSVATAGRSSGNTIYF.

This clone was seen more than once but under ten times. The chain is built from TRBV28 and TRBJ1-2; D is uncertain. Germline V CDR1 and CDR2: MDHEN, SYDVKM. CDR3 size: 12 residues. V was clipped by 3 bases and J by 3 bases, with 5 bases between them. The CDR3 loop reads CASSFSDYGYTF. The DNA of the CDR3 is TGTGCCAGCAGTTTTTCTGACTATGGCTACACCTTC.

The chain is built from TRBV28 and TRBJ2-3; 10 bases line up with TRBD2. V lost 5 bases, J lost 0 bases, and 14 bases stayed unmatched. Per the germline V gene, CDR1 is MDHEN and CDR2 is SYDVKM. This CDR3 is 19 amino acids long. CDR3 nucleotides: TGTGCCAGCAGTCAACAAACCCCAGCGGGAGGGCCGAGCACAGATACGCAGTATTTT. Translating gives CASSQQTPAGGPSTDTQYF.

This chain connects TRBV25-1 to TRBJ1-2, with 7 nucleotides matching TRBD1. Germline V gene sequence: CDR1 MGHDK, CDR2 SYGVNS. The CDR3 length is 18 residues. After removal of 4 bases from V and 4 bases from J, the junction contained 18 bases not matched to a gene. CDR3 bases: TGTGCCAGCAGTGCGAACGGGGGACAGACTCCCCTACTCTATGGCTACACCTTC. Translating it yields CASSANGGQTPLLYGYTF.

The chain employs TRBV5-1 and TRBJ1-3; 9 bases map to TRBD1. The junction had 7 bases not matched to a gene; V was cut back by 4 bases and J by 2 bases. This CDR3 contains 16 residues. Germline V gives CDR1 SGHRS, CDR2 YFSETQ. The CDR3 loop is CASSTTGGSAGNTIYF. The CDR3 nucleotides read TGCGCCAGCAGCACAACAGGGGGCTCGGCTGGAAACACCATATATTTT.

The chain joins TRBV25-1 to TRBJ2-5; a possible D gene is TRBD1 (6 bases). Trimming cost V 5 bases and J 5 bases, with 15 bases left between them. The CDR3 runs to 14 residues. The germline gives CDR1 MGHDK, CDR2 SYGVNS. The CDR3: CASSIWGLWETQYF. The CDR3 nucleotides are TGTGCCAGCAGTATATGGGGGCTGTGGGAGACCCAGTACTTC.

The gene calls are TRBV13 and TRBJ2-2; 12 nucleotides agree with TRBD2. V lost 2 bases to trimming and J lost 4 bases; unmatched junction nucleotides: 11. Germline loops: CDR1 PRHDT, CDR2 FYEKMQ (reference sequence). The CDR3 is made up of 19 amino acids. DNA of the CDR3: TGTGCCAGCAGCTTACTAGCGGGAGGGGTGGGACTCCGCACCGGGGAGCTGTTTTTT. It translates to CASSLLAGGVGLRTGELFF.

The genes are TRBV2 and TRBJ1-1; 9 bases align to TRBD1. The CDR3 spans 19 residues. Germline CDR1 and CDR2: SNHLY and FYNNEI. Trimming at V came to 5 bases and at J to 6 bases, leaving 22 bases not matched to a gene. CDR3 DNA sequence: TGTGCCAGCAGTCCACCCCTTTTTGGGACAGGGAAAGGTGGGTCTGAAGCTTTCTTT. The encoded protein is CASSPPLFGTGKGGSEAFF.

The chain couples TRBV7-2 to TRBJ1-3; tentatively, D is TRBD1 (5 bases). V was shortened by 5 bases and J by 4 bases, with 9 bases between the two germline ends. The CDR3 extends over 13 amino acids. Germline V CDR1 and CDR2: SGHTA, FQGNSA. Written as DNA, the CDR3 is TGTGCCAGCAGCCAGAACAGGGGAAACACCATATATTTT. This gives the protein CASSQNRGNTIYF.

This chain joins TRBV7-2 and TRBJ2-7; 10 bases fit TRBD2. Germline lookup yields CDR1 SGHTA and CDR2 FQGNSA. The J segment lost 2 bases and the V segment lost 6 bases, leaving 7 bases of the junction unmatched. This CDR3 has 15 residues. The DNA for the CDR3 is TGTGCCAGCAGGCCAGGACTAGCGGATGCCTACGAGCAGTACTTC. Translated: CASRPGLADAYEQYF.

The chain couples TRBV5-1 to TRBJ2-4; 9 bases are a match to TRBD2. The CDR3 totals 16 residues. The V gene end was trimmed by 1 base and the J gene end by 3 bases; junction bases not matched to a gene: 5. Germline V gene lookup returns CDR1 SGHRS and CDR2 YFSETQ. CDR3 DNA: TGCGCCAGCAGCTTGATTAGCGGGGGTGGCAAAAACATTCAGTACTTC. Protein: CASSLISGGGKNIQYF.

The gene calls are TRBV25-1 and TRBJ1-1, with a possible D match to TRBD1 (6 bases). V was cut by 6 bases and J by 1 base, with 15 bases left in between. Germline V gene data show CDR1 as MGHDK and CDR2 as SYGVNS. CDR3 length: 15 residues. CDR3 in amino acids: CASSQRTAANTEAFF. The CDR3 nucleotides read TGTGCCAGCAGCCAAAGGACAGCGGCGAACACTGAAGCTTTCTTT.

The rearrangement joins TRBV30 to TRBJ1-3; D is ambiguous. V was pared by 1 base and J by 8 bases, with 15 bases between. The CDR3 is made up of 14 amino acids. The germline gives CDR1 GTSNPN, CDR2 SVGIG (reference sequence). The CDR3 region has the DNA TGTGCCTGGAGTGCGACGCCGTTTCGGGACACCATATATTTT. The encoded protein is CAWSATPFRDTIYF.

This clone was detected once. The rearrangement joins TRBV5-6 to TRBJ2-7; D remains ambiguous. V lost 4 bases and J lost 4, with 9 bases in between. The CDR3 has 12 amino acids. The germline V gene has CDR1 SGHDT and CDR2 YYEEEE. The CDR3 nucleotides read TGTGCCAGCAGCCAAACAGATTACGAGCAGTACTTC. Amino acid sequence: CASSQTDYEQYF.

The genes are TRBV28 and TRBJ2-7; D uncertain. The ends were cut back, 8 bases at V and 5 bases at J, with 10 bases in the middle. The CDR3 is 11 amino acids. CDR1 is MDHEN, CDR2 SYDVKM, per germline. CDR3 sequence reads: CASLEVHEQYF. CDR3 DNA sequence: TGTGCCAGCCTAGAAGTACACGAGCAGTACTTC.